This T cell receptor beta chain was identified during a study of T cells in Graves' hyperthyroidism and ophthalmopathy. This CDR3 region has 11 residues. Germline values: CDR1 SEHNR, CDR2 FQNEAQ (reference sequence). The ends were cut back, 4 bases at V and 5 bases at J, with 5 bases in the middle. In regard to this clonotype: Its target is not known.

Study-wide points: Most thyroid clonotypes expanded above 0.001 appeared in blood too.

RNA transcripts were the template for amplifying TCR beta CDR3 regions. HTBI primers were used for first-round RT-PCR of the TCR CDR3. TCRdb re-called the multiplex PCR reads through MiXCR, storing one row per CDR3 protein. This table has fewer than 900,000 distinct CDR3 sequences, roughly 15% appearing once. The study defined stable Graves' hyperthyroidism as no ophthalmopathy progression within 18 months. Uncontrolled infection, other autoimmune disease, pregnancy and lactation each barred patients from inclusion. The PBMCs studied were ones that came from roughly 9.4 ml fresh peripheral blood. The TCR comes from a man in his late teens or twenties with Graves' hyperthyroidism. The chain couples TRBV7-9 to TRBJ1-2; no clear D gene. What was sequenced was blood. The chain's CDR3 is CASSSTYGYTF. In DNA form, the CDR3 reads TGTGCCAGCAGCTCGACTTATGGCTACACCTTC.